This T cell receptor (beta chain) was found in a study of OX40 agonist ivuxolimab in advanced cancers. At the level of the study: An anti-OX40 (CD134) antibody with agonistic activity, ivuxolimab, was administered to patients. The dose of intravenous ivuxolimab that patients received every 2 weeks ranged from 0.01 to 10 mg/kg. A history of anti-PD-1, anti-PD-L1 or anti-CTLA-4 therapy was acceptable, and 40% to 45% had some.

TCRdb's table, derived via immunoSEQ multiplex PCR, lists solely in-frame clones and lacks some. The repertoire holds around 50,000 clones, with approximately 77% as singletons. Patients were excluded for autoimmune disease history or systemic immunosuppression. Per the germline V gene, CDR1 is MNHEY and CDR2 is SVGAGI. The CDR3 contains 11 residues. Trimming took 8 bases from V and 5 from J, leaving 6 bases between them. Specimen: CD4+ or CD8+ T cells sorted from blood, collected in a trial of the OX40 agonist ivuxolimab. This TCR was sampled from an adult with an advanced solid tumor such as melanoma, head and neck, liver or kidney cancer. The genes are TRBV6-5 and TRBJ2-2, with unresolved D. The CDR3 DNA is TGTGCCAGCGGTCGAACCGGGGAGCTGTTTTTT. Protein: CASGRTGELFF.